The 23 T cell receptor beta chains below come from one sample, sequenced in a study of patients and donors after allogeneic stem cell transplantation. Using its own MiXCR run on the RT-PCR reads, TCRdb lists one record per CDR3 protein. The sample holds 920,000 or so distinct CDR3 sequences, roughly 18% seen once. Sequencing was done on a sample of blood, either unsorted or a sorted T cell fraction (not recorded which). Receptors originate from a human donor who was either an allogeneic HSCT recipient or a stem cell or donor lymphocyte infusion donor (not recorded which). It is not recorded whose cells these are; they may come from a transplant donor.

J is TRBJ2-3 and V is TRBV6-1; tentatively, D is TRBD2 (6 bases). CDR1 and CDR2 from the germline V gene are MNHNS and SASEGT. Trimming took off 11 bases at V and 6 bases at J, with 18 bases between the two ends. CDR3 length equals 13 residues. The CDR3 loop reads CASSVGLTDTQYF. The CDR3 DNA sequence: TGTGCCTCCTCCGTTGGACTAACGGATACGCAGTATTTT.

Only a few counts were recorded for this clonotype. V usage is TRBV12-3 or TRBV12-4 and J usage is TRBJ2-3; weak D call: TRBD2 (7 bases). This CDR3 is 15 amino acids long. The V and J ends lost 7 bases and 6 bases respectively, with 20 bases between them. CDR3 in amino acids: CASNPAGAVGDTQYF. The CDR3 nucleotides are TGTGCCAGCAACCCGGCGGGGGCTGTCGGTGATACGCAGTATTTT.

The chain combines TRBV12-3 or TRBV12-4 with TRBJ2-2, with a weak D call TRBD2 (5 bases). The V end lost 4 bases, the J end lost 3 bases, and 18 bases lay between the germline ends. The length of the CDR3 is 17 residues. This chain's CDR3 is CASSYTLGVKDTGELFF. CDR3 nucleotides: TGTGCCAGCAGTTATACCCTCGGGGTGAAGGACACCGGGGAGCTGTTTTTT.

This clonotype was counted many times. V gene TRBV18 combines with J gene TRBJ2-5; D call uncertain. This CDR3 has 10 amino acids. Germline CDR1 reads KGHSH; CDR2 reads LQKENI. With 5 bases removed from V and 4 bases from J, the gap between germline ends came to 2 bases. CDR3 amino acids: CASSAETQYF. The DNA of the CDR3 is TGTGCCAGCTCAGCAGAGACCCAGTACTTC.

The rearrangement links TRBV3-1 to TRBJ2-2; 9 bases line up with TRBD2. V was pared by 1 base and J by 6 bases, with 9 bases of the junction left unmatched. The CDR3 runs to 17 residues. Germline lookup yields CDR1 LGHDT and CDR2 YNNKEL (reference sequence). The CDR3 DNA reads TGTGCCAGCAGCCAAGTGGTTCTAGCGGGATTGGCCGGGGAGCTGTTTTTT. Amino acids: CASSQVVLAGLAGELFF.

The rearrangement joins TRBV15 to TRBJ2-7; 10 bases are a match to TRBD1. In germline, CDR1 is LNHNV, CDR2 YYDKDF (reference sequence). Trimming removed 4 bases from V and 2 bases from J; junction bases left unmatched: 11. This CDR3 contains 17 residues. The CDR3 DNA is TGTGCCACCAGCACCCTAGGGACAGGGGCTCATACCTACGAGCAGTACTTC. Encoded protein: CATSTLGTGAHTYEQYF.

In its sample, this clonotype was seen many times. The gene calls are TRBV12-3 or TRBV12-4 and TRBJ2-2; unclear D gene. CDR3 length: 15 residues. V was trimmed by 8 bases and J by 4 bases, leaving 17 bases between them. CDR3: CASCPGSAVTGELFF. CDR3 coding DNA: TGTGCCAGCTGCCCTGGTTCGGCCGTCACCGGGGAGCTGTTTTTT.

The V gene is TRBV29-1, the J gene TRBJ1-2, with TRBD1 as a possible D gene (5 bases). The CDR3 consists of 12 residues. Germline-derived CDR1 and CDR2 are SQVTM and ANQGSEA. Trimming stripped 7 bases from V and 8 bases from J, with 17 bases between. In DNA form, the CDR3 reads TGCAGCGCCCCGAGGGGCGGAGGCGGCTACACCTTC. This gives the protein CSAPRGGGGYTF.

The CDR3 loop is CATSPEATGPGVRTDTQYF. The CDR3 coding sequence is TGTGCCACCAGCCCAGAGGCGACAGGGCCGGGAGTGCGCACAGATACGCAGTATTTT. The V call is TRBV24-1, the J call TRBJ2-3; D perhaps matches TRBD1 (7 bases). The CDR3 covers 19 residues. Trimming shortened V by 7 bases and J by 1 base, and 26 bases separated the two germline ends. The germline V gene has CDR1 KGHDR and CDR2 SFDVKD.

There are many counts of this clonotype. This chain links TRBV5-6 with TRBJ1-6; D unclear. This CDR3 spans 11 amino acids. V gave up 4 bases and J gave up 7 bases, with 3 bases separating them. Germline V gives CDR1 SGHDT, CDR2 YYEEEE. The CDR3 loop is CASSNNSPLHF. DNA for the CDR3: TGTGCCAGCAGCAACAATTCACCCCTCCACTTT.

This clonotype turned up a few times. This chain connects TRBV7-9 to TRBJ2-5; TRBD1 matches 7 bases. V gave up 5 bases and J gave up 5 bases; unmatched junction bases: 5. Germline lookup yields CDR1 SEHNR and CDR2 FQNEAQ (reference sequence). This CDR3 has 13 amino acids. The DNA for the CDR3 is TGTGCCAGCAGCCCAGGGGGTTGGGAGACCCAGTACTTC. It translates to CASSPGGWETQYF.

The chain links TRBV3-1 to TRBJ2-7; D unresolved. V lost 0 bases and J lost 2, with 17 bases in between. Germline assignment: CDR1 LGHDT and CDR2 YNNKEL (reference sequence). The CDR3 is made up of 17 amino acids. For the CDR3, the DNA is TGTGCCAGCAGCCAAGATCCCCAGGCTAGTGGACCCTACGAGCAGTACTTC. The encoded protein is CASSQDPQASGPYEQYF.

This chain joins TRBV20-1 and TRBJ1-1; D unclear. This CDR3 spans 16 amino acids. Trimming shortened V by 1 base and J by 4 bases, and 19 bases separated the two germline ends. Germline V CDR1 and CDR2: DFQATT, SNEGSKA (reference sequence). The CDR3 DNA reads TGCAGTGCTAGAGCGCGGACGGCGGGTATGGGCACTGAAGCTTTCTTT. Translation gives CSARARTAGMGTEAFF.

This chain joins TRBV4-2 and TRBJ1-2, with D perhaps matching TRBD1 (5 bases). The germline V gene has CDR1 LGHNA and CDR2 YNFKEQ. The V gene lost 2 bases and the J gene lost 1 base, with 11 bases spanning the gap. This CDR3 has 15 amino acids. The CDR3 reads CASSQPGGDNYGYTF. The CDR3 nucleotides are TGTGCCAGCAGCCAACCTGGGGGTGATAACTATGGCTACACCTTC.

The rearrangement joins TRBV12-3 or TRBV12-4 to TRBJ1-5; no firm D call. V lost 1 base and J lost 0, with 7 bases in between. The CDR3 extends over 15 amino acids. As DNA, the CDR3 is TGTGCCAGCAGTTTAGACCCAAATAGCAATCAGCCCCAGCATTTT. Translation gives CASSLDPNSNQPQHF.

The table lists this clonotype with a few counts. The rearrangement links TRBV12-3 or TRBV12-4 to TRBJ1-3, with D possibly matching TRBD1 (5 bases). The CDR3 extends over 15 amino acids. Trimming removed 5 bases at V and 3 bases at J, with 14 bases between. This CDR3 reads CASSTGGGSGNTIYF. CDR3 nucleotide sequence: TGTGCCAGCAGTACCGGGGGGGGGAGTGGAAACACCATATATTTT.

There are a few counts of this clonotype. This chain joins TRBV7-2 and TRBJ2-3; possible D gene TRBD2, 6 bases. The V gene's germline CDR1 is SGHTA and CDR2 FQGNSA. CDR3 length equals 15 residues. Trimming removed 5 bases from V and 5 bases from J, with 17 bases in between. Written as DNA, the CDR3 is TGTGCCAGCAGCAAGCAGGGACTGACCAAAGATACGCAGTATTTT. It is translated as CASSKQGLTKDTQYF.

This clonotype was counted a few times. This chain uses TRBV9 with TRBJ1-1; D gene ambiguous. In germline, CDR1 is SGDLS, CDR2 YYNGEE. The CDR3 extends over 15 amino acids. V dropped 0 bases and J dropped 1 base, with 10 bases sitting between them. The CDR3 loop reads CASSVATFGNTEAFF. The DNA of the CDR3 is TGTGCCAGCAGCGTAGCTACCTTTGGGAACACTGAAGCTTTCTTT. The full variable domain, rest sourced from reference TRBV9 and TRBJ1-1, is DSGVTQTPKHLITATGQRVTLRCSPRSGDLSVYWYQQSLDQGLQFLIQYYNGEERAKGNILERFSAQQFPDLHSELNLSSLELGDSALYFCASSVATFGNTEAFFGQGTRLTVV.

The J gene is TRBJ2-3, the V gene TRBV7-9; D could derive from TRBD1 or TRBD2 (5 bases each). The V and J ends lost 5 bases and 4 bases respectively, with 19 bases between them. The length of the CDR3 is 16 residues. CDR1 SEHNR and CDR2 FQNEAQ come from the germline V gene (reference sequence). In DNA, the CDR3 is TGTGCCAGCAGCCCCTTGGGACCCCAAGATCCAGATACGCAGTATTTT. This encodes CASSPLGPQDPDTQYF.

The chain recombines TRBV18 with TRBJ2-3, with D possibly matching TRBD2 (5 bases). Between the trimmed V and J ends, which lost 2 bases and 6 bases, there was a span of 12 bases. CDR3 length equals 14 residues. Germline CDR1 is KGHSH and CDR2 is LQKENI. The CDR3 loop is CASSPGGSGDTQYF. The CDR3 nucleotides are TGTGCCAGCTCACCAGGCGGAAGCGGCGATACGCAGTATTTT.

V and J are TRBV7-8 and TRBJ2-3; D not resolved. Trimming pared 6 bases from V and 4 bases from J, leaving 14 bases between. This CDR3 is built from 14 residues. The V gene's germline CDR1 is SGHVS and CDR2 FQNEAQ. CDR3 bases: TGTGCCAGCAGACCCTTTCGAGAGGCAGATACGCAGTATTTT. Translated: CASRPFREADTQYF.

This clonotype was observed once. The gene calls are TRBV7-9 and TRBJ2-5; tentatively, D is TRBD1 (5 bases). The CDR3 has 15 amino acids. Germline CDR1 reads SEHNR; CDR2 reads FQNEAQ (reference sequence). V was trimmed by 8 bases and J by 5 bases, leaving 21 bases between them. CDR3 region: CASLQVLANGETQYF. The CDR3 nucleotides read TGTGCCAGCCTACAGGTCTTGGCAAATGGGGAGACCCAGTACTTC.

This clonotype was counted between two and nine times. The V call is TRBV12-3 or TRBV12-4, the J call TRBJ1-2, with TRBD1 identical over 7 bases. After removal of 2 bases from V and 7 bases from J, the junction contained 10 bases not matched to a gene. This CDR3 has 15 amino acids. The CDR3 bases are TGTGCCAGCAGTTTATACAGGGGAGTATCGGGTGGCTACACCTTC. This gives the protein CASSLYRGVSGGYTF.